These 28 T cell receptor beta chains were all obtained from the same sample, sequenced in a study of control samples from healthy donors and cancer patients (dated by TCRdb to between 2020 and 2021). Library preparation employed the immunoSEQ multiplex PCR assay. This is the immuneACCESS table as TCRdb keeps it, with only in-frame sequences that have V and J called. A part of the clones is gone; compared with another copy, unresolved V genes explain less than half, and the rest is unexplained. The table for this sample lists about 63,000 clones; 85% of them were counted only once. Roughly 5.5% of the sample rests with the top ten. Source material: blood. The receptors were gathered from a man in his forties in good health.

V gene TRBV6-5 combines with J gene TRBJ1-6; D unclear. CDR1 and CDR2 (germline): MNHEY, SVGAGI. V lost 0 bases, J lost 10 bases, and 13 bases lay in between. This CDR3 has 15 amino acids. Here the CDR3 reads CASSYSPLDRSPLHF. Written as DNA, the CDR3 is TGTGCCAGCAGTTACTCGCCTCTGGATCGCTCACCCCTCCACTTT.

The chain is built from TRBV11-3 and TRBJ2-7; perhaps TRBD2 as D (5 bases). The V and J ends lost 6 bases and 0 bases respectively, with 12 bases between them. This CDR3 has 14 residues. The germline V gene encodes CDR1 SGHNT and CDR2 YENEEA. CDR3 region: CASSKERSSYEQYF. In DNA form, the CDR3 reads TGTGCCAGCAGTAAAGAGCGGTCCTCCTACGAGCAGTACTTC.

J is TRBJ2-5 and V is TRBV25-1; D unresolved. Germline V gene data show CDR1 as MGHDK and CDR2 as SYGVNS. The CDR3 contains 15 residues. Between the trimmed V and J ends, which lost 3 bases and 1 base, there was a span of 12 bases. The CDR3 DNA sequence: TGTGCCAGCAGTGAGCATGGCCCCAGCCAAGAGACCCAGTACTTC. Residues: CASSEHGPSQETQYF.

The DNA for the CDR3 is TGTGCCAGCAGCGTGCCCAGCGGGGGGGATACGCAGTATTTT. Its protein is CASSVPSGGDTQYF. The V call is TRBV9, the J call TRBJ2-3; 9 bases agree with TRBD2. Germline V gives CDR1 SGDLS, CDR2 YYNGEE. The CDR3 totals 14 residues. V dropped 2 bases and J dropped 6; count of bases not matched to a gene: 4. Full variable domain (remainder filled in from reference TRBV9 and TRBJ2-3): DSGVTQTPKHLITATGQRVTLRCSPRSGDLSVYWYQQSLDQGLQFLIQYYNGEERAKGNILERFSAQQFPDLHSELNLSSLELGDSALYFCASSVPSGGDTQYFGPGTRLTVL.

The rearrangement joins TRBV7-2 to TRBJ1-1; TRBD1 agrees at 7 bases. V gave up 5 bases and J gave up 4 bases; unmatched junction bases: 7. The CDR3 extends over 14 amino acids. Germline lookup yields CDR1 SGHTA and CDR2 FQGNSA. DNA of the CDR3: TGTGCCAGCAGCATGTCAGGGGGTGGCACTGAAGCTTTCTTT. This translates into CASSMSGGGTEAFF. The full variable domain, rest sourced from reference TRBV7-2 and TRBJ1-1, is GAGVSQSPSNKVTEKGKDVELRCDPISGHTALYWYRQSLGQGLEFLIYFQGNSAPDKSGLPSDRFSAERTGGSVSTLTIQRTQQEDSAVYLCASSMSGGGTEAFFGQGTRLTVV.

The chain combines TRBV12-3 or TRBV12-4 with TRBJ1-2; perhaps TRBD1 as D (6 bases). The CDR3 runs to 12 residues. The V end was cut by 6 bases, the J end by 7 bases, with 12 bases between. The CDR3 sequence: CASSFQGFGYTF. CDR3 sequence (DNA): TGTGCCAGCAGCTTCCAGGGGTTTGGCTACACCTTC.

This clone appeared once. The V and J genes are TRBV4-2 and TRBJ1-2, with TRBD1 identical over 9 bases. V lost 4 bases to trimming and J lost 8 bases; unmatched junction nucleotides: 8. CDR1 is LGHNA, CDR2 YNFKEQ, per germline. The CDR3 runs to 14 residues. The CDR3 region has the DNA TGTGCCAGCAGCCCGGGACAGGGAGTGTCCGGCTACACCTTC. This encodes CASSPGQGVSGYTF.

The chain joins TRBV9 to TRBJ2-5, with TRBD2 as a possible D gene (5 bases). The ends were cut back, 0 bases at V and 5 bases at J, with 11 bases in the middle. The CDR3 is 14 residues long. CDR1 is SGDLS and CDR2 is YYNGEE in the germline V gene. The CDR3 protein is CASSVAVGGETQYF. In nucleotides, the CDR3 is TGTGCCAGCAGCGTAGCGGTCGGCGGGGAGACCCAGTACTTC.

Comments on this clone: At the DNA level, this CDR3 is encoded by other sequences in the same sample as well. For the CDR3, the DNA is TGTGCCAGCAGCGCCGCTGGGCTGGGGGAGACCCAGTACTTC. Protein: CASSAAGLGETQYF. V gene TRBV5-6 combines with J gene TRBJ2-5; the D is unclear. V lost 4 bases and J lost 5, with 15 bases in between. The CDR3 is made up of 14 amino acids. Germline-derived CDR1 and CDR2 are SGHDT and YYEEEE.

This clone appeared a few times. The chain has TRBV27 and TRBJ1-6; D is uncertain. This CDR3 has 15 amino acids. Germline V lookup: CDR1 MNHEY, CDR2 SMNVEV (reference sequence). Trimming removed 2 bases at V and 6 bases at J, with 11 bases between. DNA for the CDR3: TGTGCCAGCAGTTTAGAGAAGGGCCTTAATTCACCCCTCCACTTT. Amino acids: CASSLEKGLNSPLHF.

The genes are TRBV7-2 and TRBJ2-7, with a tentative D call TRBD2 (6 bases). Germline V CDR1 and CDR2: SGHTA, FQGNSA. V dropped 2 bases and J dropped 3 bases, with 14 bases sitting between them. The CDR3 is 15 amino acids. The CDR3 nucleotides read TGTGCCAGCAGCTTATCGGGTAATAGCGGCTACGAGCAGTACTTC. Protein product: CASSLSGNSGYEQYF.

The chain couples TRBV30 to TRBJ2-2, with D uncertain. Trimming removed 2 bases from V and 5 bases from J, with 6 bases in between. CDR3 size: 12 residues. The germline gives CDR1 GTSNPN, CDR2 SVGIG (reference sequence). The CDR3 loop reads CAWSPRTGELFF. The CDR3 nucleotides read TGTGCCTGGAGTCCTCGGACCGGGGAGCTGTTTTTT.

This clone was counted between two and nine times. The V and J genes are TRBV28 and TRBJ2-3; D may be TRBD1 or TRBD2 (5 bases each). Trimming took off 6 bases at V and 3 bases at J, with 13 bases between the two ends. This CDR3 has 14 amino acids. Germline CDR1 MDHEN, CDR2 SYDVKM. The CDR3 sequence: CASRGESGTDTQYF. CDR3 in DNA: TGTGCCAGCAGGGGGGAATCTGGGACAGATACGCAGTATTTT.

The chain uses TRBV9 and TRBJ2-5, with D perhaps assigned TRBD1 or TRBD2 (6 bases each). With 5 bases removed from V and 5 bases from J, the gap between germline ends came to 16 bases. The CDR3 covers 14 residues. Germline loops: CDR1 SGDLS, CDR2 YYNGEE. CDR3 bases: TGTGCCAGCAGTGGCGGGGACACCCGGGAGACCCAGTACTTC. Protein sequence: CASSGGDTRETQYF.

The genes are TRBV4-1 and TRBJ1-2, with D unclear. V shed 4 bases and J shed 3 bases, with 15 bases lying between them. The CDR3 consists of 15 residues. Per germline, CDR1 MGHRA and CDR2 YSYEKL. CDR3 coding DNA: TGCGCCAGCAGCCCCCCGTCCTCTGGGGACTATGGCTACACCTTC. Its protein is CASSPPSSGDYGYTF.

V usage is TRBV5-4 and J usage is TRBJ2-1, with D uncertain. The CDR3 has 9 residues. Germline CDR1 is SGHNT and CDR2 is YYREEE (reference sequence). The V end was cut by 9 bases, the J end by 11 bases, with 9 bases between. The CDR3 DNA is TGTGCCACCCCGGCAAAGCAGTTCTTC. Its protein is CATPAKQFF.

By frequency in the sample, this clone is medium-sized. The chain uses TRBV6-1 and TRBJ1-5; tentative D call: TRBD1 (5 bases). CDR1 is MNHNS and CDR2 is SASEGT in the germline V gene. The CDR3 sequence is 15 residues long. Trimming stripped 2 bases from V and 4 bases from J, with 12 bases between. The CDR3, as DNA: TGTGCCAGCAGTGAAAACCAGGGATGGAATCAGCCCCAGCATTTT. Its translation: CASSENQGWNQPQHF.

The chain is built from TRBV6-6 and TRBJ2-4; the D gene is possibly TRBD2 (6 bases). The germline CDR1 and CDR2 sequences are MNHNY and SVGAGI (reference sequence). Trimming removed 0 bases at V and 3 bases at J, with 9 bases between. The CDR3 is made up of 15 amino acids. The CDR3 protein is CASSYSGGSKNIQYF. CDR3 DNA sequence: TGTGCCAGCAGTTACTCGGGGGGAAGCAAAAACATTCAGTACTTC.

The genes are TRBV30 and TRBJ2-7; the match to TRBD1 covers 8 bases. J lost 6 bases, V lost 1 base, and 2 bases had no gene match. This CDR3 has 12 amino acids. Germline CDR1 reads GTSNPN; CDR2 reads SVGIG (reference sequence). As DNA, the CDR3 is TGTGCCTGGAGTGGGACAGGGCTCGAGCAGTACTTC. It encodes CAWSGTGLEQYF.

CDR3 nucleotide sequence: TGTGCCAGCAGCCCTCGTTTCCGGGTCCTAAATGAAAAACTGTTTTTT. It codes for CASSPRFRVLNEKLFF. V usage is TRBV4-2 and J usage is TRBJ1-4; no reliable D call. V was clipped by 4 bases and J by 5 bases, with 17 bases between them. The CDR3 spans 16 residues. In germline, CDR1 is LGHNA, CDR2 YNFKEQ.

The gene calls are TRBV15 and TRBJ1-3; D gene ambiguous. Germline V lookup: CDR1 LNHNV, CDR2 YYDKDF (reference sequence). The CDR3 extends over 15 amino acids. V was trimmed by 0 bases and J by 4 bases, leaving 10 bases between them. The CDR3 bases are TGTGCCACCAGCAGAGATCCTAGTTCCGGAAACACCATATATTTT. Its translation is CATSRDPSSGNTIYF.

The chain uses TRBV6-5 and TRBJ2-7, with a tentative D call TRBD1 (5 bases). Germline V gene data show CDR1 as MNHEY and CDR2 as SVGAGI. Trimming took off 5 bases at V and 1 base at J, with 15 bases between the two ends. This CDR3 is built from 15 residues. CDR3 sequence: CASSPLSGYSYEQYF. The CDR3 coding sequence is TGTGCCAGCAGTCCACTCTCAGGGTATTCCTACGAGCAGTACTTC.

The chain links TRBV18 to TRBJ2-2; 8 nucleotides line up with TRBD1. The V gene end was trimmed by 3 bases and the J gene end by 1 base; junction bases not matched to a gene: 10. Germline V gene lookup returns CDR1 KGHSH and CDR2 LQKENI. This CDR3 spans 18 amino acids. The CDR3 region has the DNA TGTGCCAGCTCACCCCTCGGAACCGGGACAGGGAACACCGGGGAGCTGTTTTTT. This translates into CASSPLGTGTGNTGELFF.

The chain links TRBV5-5 to TRBJ1-1; no reliable D call. The CDR3 is made up of 15 amino acids. Looked up from germline, CDR1 is SGHKS and CDR2 is YYEKEE (reference sequence). Trimming removed 2 bases at V and 7 bases at J, with 18 bases between. CDR3 DNA: TGTGCCAGCAGCTTTTTCCCCAGGACCGAGATTGAAGCTTTCTTT. It codes for CASSFFPRTEIEAFF. The entire variable domain, with the rest obtained from reference TRBV5-5 and TRBJ1-1, is as follows: DAGVTQSPTHLIKTRGQQVTLRCSPISGHKSVSWYQQVLGQGPQFIFQYYEKEERGRGNFPDRFSARQFPNYSSELNVNALLLGDSALYLCASSFFPRTEIEAFFGQGTRLTVV.

The V call is TRBV7-3, the J call TRBJ2-7, with 8 bases identical to TRBD2. The CDR3 loop spans 14 amino acids. From germline, CDR1 is SGHTA and CDR2 FQGTGA. J was trimmed by 0 bases and V by 5 bases; bases with no gene match: 3. In DNA, the CDR3 is TGTGCCAGCAGCCTTAGCGGGGCCTCCTACGAGCAGTACTTC. This sequence encodes CASSLSGASYEQYF.

The chain employs TRBV3-1 (or the pseudogene TRBV3-2) and TRBJ2-1; 9 bases are shared with TRBD1. Germline assignment: CDR1 LGHDT and CDR2 YNNKEL (reference sequence). J gave up 2 bases and V 6 bases, and 14 bases lay outside the gene matches. The CDR3 runs to 18 residues. CDR3: CASRRGEGQGRPYNEQFF. The CDR3 bases are TGTGCCAGCAGGAGAGGCGAAGGACAGGGGCGCCCCTACAATGAGCAGTTCTTC.

Comments on this clone: Additional DNA sequences in this sample encode the identical CDR3. The J gene is TRBJ1-3, the V gene TRBV15; D gene unclear. This CDR3 contains 14 residues. V was trimmed by 3 bases and J by 0 bases, leaving 6 bases between them. CDR1 and CDR2 (germline): LNHNV, YYDKDF (reference sequence). CDR3 in DNA: TGTGCCACCAGCAGGACGGTCTCTGGAAACACCATATATTTT. As protein: CATSRTVSGNTIYF. The full variable domain, in which reference TRBV15 and TRBJ1-3 provide the parts outside the CDR3, is DAMVIQNPRYQVTQFGKPVTLSCSQTLNHNVMYWYQQKSSQAPKLLFHYYDKDFNNEADTPDNFQSRRPNTSFCFLDIRSPGLGDTAMYLCATSRTVSGNTIYFGEGSWLTVV.

The rearrangement uses TRBV7-9 and TRBJ1-6; D call uncertain. V was pared by 2 bases and J by 7 bases, with 12 bases between. The germline gives CDR1 SEHNR, CDR2 FQNEAQ (reference sequence). The CDR3 contains 15 residues. The CDR3 DNA is TGTGCCAGCAGCTTACCAGGCGCCATAAATTCACCCCTCCACTTT. It yields the protein CASSLPGAINSPLHF.